The 11 T cell receptor beta chains given below trace back to one sample, sequenced in a study of T-cell memory formation after mild COVID-19. TCRdb re-called the 5' RACE reads through MiXCR, storing one row per CDR3 protein. The sample contains about 110,000 distinct CDR3 sequences, 15% to 20% of which appear only once. Material for sequencing was PBMCs or a T cell subset sorted from them (not recorded which). All receptors come from a man between 18 and 35 years old who had mild COVID-19 (a few samples of this study predate the infection). Cell type and time point are not known.

There are a few counts of this clonotype. The J gene is TRBJ1-2, the V gene TRBV4-3, with D hard to call. The CDR3 is 16 amino acids. V shed 0 bases and J shed 3 bases, with 14 bases lying between them. CDR1 and CDR2 (germline): LGHNA, YSLEER. CDR3: CASSQDQARLYYGYTF. The CDR3, as DNA: TGCGCCAGCAGCCAAGATCAGGCCAGGCTCTACTATGGCTACACCTTC.

CDR3 nucleotides: TGCAGTGCTAGGCCCGGGGCGAACTATGGCTACACCTTC. Translating gives CSARPGANYGYTF. The chain carries TRBV20-1 and TRBJ1-2; maybe TRBD1 (5 bases). The CDR3 covers 13 residues. The germline V gene encodes CDR1 DFQATT and CDR2 SNEGSKA (reference sequence). Deletions cut 3 bases from V and 2 bases from J, with 10 bases between.

The V call is TRBV5-1, the J call TRBJ2-7, with 7 positions matching TRBD2. Germline V gene sequence: CDR1 SGHRS, CDR2 YFSETQ. The V gene end was trimmed by 0 bases and the J gene end by 2 bases; junction bases not matched to a gene: 11. This CDR3 comprises 17 residues. CDR3 loop: CASSLGAGGRPPYEQYV. CDR3 sequence (DNA): TGCGCCAGCAGCTTGGGGGCCGGCGGGAGACCCCCCTACGAGCAGTACGTC.

The chain couples TRBV6-5 to TRBJ1-6; TRBD1 might be the D (5 bases). CDR3 length: 13 residues. Germline CDR1 reads MNHEY; CDR2 reads SVGAGI. The V gene lost 5 bases and the J gene lost 10 bases, with 12 bases spanning the gap. CDR3 nucleotide sequence: TGTGCCAGCAGTACAAGGGACGAGTCACCCCTCCACTTT. Protein: CASSTRDESPLHF.

The DNA of the CDR3 is TGTGCCAGCAGTACACAGGTCCTCCGGGAGACCCAGTACTTC. As protein: CASSTQVLRETQYF. The J gene is TRBJ2-5, the V gene TRBV6-2 or TRBV6-3, with a possible D match to TRBD1 (5 bases). In germline, CDR1 is MNHEY, CDR2 SVGEGT. V lost 5 bases to trimming and J lost 5 bases, with 15 bases between them. This CDR3 has 14 residues.

The table lists this clonotype with a few counts. The rearrangement uses TRBV7-2 and TRBJ2-1; 8 bases fit TRBD2. Germline V gene lookup returns CDR1 SGHTA and CDR2 FQGNSA. V was clipped by 2 bases and J by 9 bases; unmatched bases: 9. The CDR3 is made up of 15 amino acids. CDR3 sequence (DNA): TGTGCCAGCAGCTTACACGGCGGGGGGAATACTGAGCAGTTCTTC. It yields the protein CASSLHGGGNTEQFF.

This chain joins TRBV14 and TRBJ2-6, with D uncertain. The CDR3 runs 17 residues. Trimming pared 4 bases from V and 1 base from J, leaving 14 bases between. The V gene's germline CDR1 is SGHDN and CDR2 FVKESK. This CDR3 reads CASSPRHATSGANVLTF. CDR3 nucleotides: TGTGCCAGCAGCCCCCGGCACGCTACTTCTGGGGCCAACGTCCTGACTTTC.

The chain joins TRBV29-1 to TRBJ2-7; 10 bases are a match to TRBD1. CDR1 is SQVTM and CDR2 is ANQGSEA in the germline V gene. V dropped 3 bases and J dropped 2; count of bases not matched to a gene: 1. The CDR3 is 13 amino acids. For the CDR3, the DNA is TGCAGCGTTGAGGGGACAGGGGCCTACGAGCAGTACTTC. Its protein product is CSVEGTGAYEQYF.

Worth noting for this clonotype: An end of the junction does not agree with germline; a read error may underlie this. This chain connects TRBV7-3 to TRBJ2-3; TRBD1 matches 11 bases. Germline CDR1 is SGHTA and CDR2 is FQGTGA. This CDR3 is 15 amino acids long. CDR3 DNA: TGTGCCAGCAGCTCAAGGACAGGGGGCACGGATACGCAGTATTTT. Residues: CASSSRTGGTDTQYF.

This chain uses TRBV7-3 with TRBJ2-3; the match to TRBD2 covers 12 bases. The CDR3 runs to 16 residues. J gave up 4 bases and V 4 bases, and 6 bases lay outside the gene matches. The germline V gene encodes CDR1 SGHTA and CDR2 FQGTGA. The CDR3 region is CASSSRLAGAADTQYF. CDR3 coding DNA: TGTGCCAGCAGCTCCAGACTAGCGGGGGCCGCAGATACGCAGTATTTT. The full variable domain, in which reference TRBV7-3 and TRBJ2-3 provide the parts outside the CDR3, is GAGVSQTPSNKVTEKGKYVELRCDPISGHTALYWYRQSLGQGPEFLIYFQGTGAADDSGLPNDRFFAVRPEGSVSTLKIQRTERGDSAVYLCASSSRLAGAADTQYFGPGTRLTVL.

The CDR3 loop is CASINAGTFNEQFF. CDR3 sequence (DNA): TGTGCCAGCATTAATGCCGGGACATTCAATGAGCAGTTCTTC. The rearrangement links TRBV6-2 or TRBV6-3 to TRBJ2-1, with a weak D call TRBD1 (6 bases). CDR3 length: 14 amino acids. In germline, CDR1 is MNHEY, CDR2 SVGEGT. V was cut by 7 bases and J by 6 bases, with 16 bases left in between.